This T cell receptor (beta chain) was captured by sequencing in a study of vaccination effects on CD4 cells after COVID-19. This clone was seen more than once but under ten times. Its target is unknown. Germline lookup yields CDR1 MNHEY and CDR2 SMNVEV (reference sequence). This CDR3 is 13 amino acids long. V was clipped by 2 bases and J by 3 bases, with 7 bases between them. Profiled with immunoSEQ multiplex PCR; TCRdb holds only in-frame clones, not every one. The table lists around 30,000 clones, about 72% of them singletons. Before sequencing took place, the ViraFEST assay used viral peptide pools to expand antigen-specific CD4+ T cells. The culture ran for roughly ten days, and then CD4+ T cells were isolated. They grew 2 million to 2.5 million PBMC in each well, adding 10 IU/ml IL-2 and 10 ug/ml peptides. Study findings and constraints: Vaccine- and infection-induced clones showed marked clonal contraction late following vaccination.

Material: CD4+ T cells from PBMCs cultured with HCoV-229E spike peptides, obtained before COVID-19 vaccination. The chain combines TRBV27 with TRBJ1-1, with no clear D. The receptor's source is a human donor who received a COVID-19 vaccine. CDR3 in DNA: TGTGCCAGCAGTTTAAGGCGGCACACTGAAGCTTTCTTT. This translates into CASSLRRHTEAFF.